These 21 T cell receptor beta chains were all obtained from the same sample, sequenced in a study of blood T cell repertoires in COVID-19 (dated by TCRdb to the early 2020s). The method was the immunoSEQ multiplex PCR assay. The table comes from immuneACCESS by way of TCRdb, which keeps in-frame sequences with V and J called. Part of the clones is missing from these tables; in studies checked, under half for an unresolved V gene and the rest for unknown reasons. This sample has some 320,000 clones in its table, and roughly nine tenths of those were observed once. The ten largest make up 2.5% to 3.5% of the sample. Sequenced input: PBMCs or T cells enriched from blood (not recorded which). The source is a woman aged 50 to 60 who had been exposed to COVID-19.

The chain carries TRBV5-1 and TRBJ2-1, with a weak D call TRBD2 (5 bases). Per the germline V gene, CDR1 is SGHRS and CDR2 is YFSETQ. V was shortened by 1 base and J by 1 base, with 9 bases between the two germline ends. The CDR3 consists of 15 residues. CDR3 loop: CASSLRTESYNEQFF. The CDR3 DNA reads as TGCGCCAGCAGCTTGCGGACTGAGTCCTACAATGAGCAGTTCTTC.

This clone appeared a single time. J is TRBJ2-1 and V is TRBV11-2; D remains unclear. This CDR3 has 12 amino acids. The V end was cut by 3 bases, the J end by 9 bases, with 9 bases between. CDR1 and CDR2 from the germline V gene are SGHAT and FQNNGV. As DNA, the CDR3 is TGTGCCAGCAGCTTCCGTTTGAGTGAGCAGTTCTTC. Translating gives CASSFRLSEQFF.

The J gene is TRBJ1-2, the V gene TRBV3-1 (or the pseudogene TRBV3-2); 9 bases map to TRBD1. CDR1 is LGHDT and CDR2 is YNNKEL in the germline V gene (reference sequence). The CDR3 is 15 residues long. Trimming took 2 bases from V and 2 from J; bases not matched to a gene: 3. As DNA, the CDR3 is TGTGCCAGCAGCCAACATGGGACAGGGAACTATGGCTACACCTTC. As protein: CASSQHGTGNYGYTF.

The CDR3 nucleotides read TGTGCCAGCAGTAAAAGACAGGGCTACGAGCAGTACTTC. The encoded protein is CASSKRQGYEQYF. The V gene is TRBV27, the J gene TRBJ2-7; TRBD1 aligns across 7 bases. V was clipped by 5 bases and J by 3 bases; unmatched bases: 4. Germline values: CDR1 MNHEY, CDR2 SMNVEV (reference sequence). The CDR3 loop spans 13 amino acids.

The CDR3, as DNA: TGTGCCAGCAGTGAATCTCAGCGGGGGGCGCAGTATTTT. Its translation: CASSESQRGAQYF. The J gene is TRBJ2-3, the V gene TRBV25-1; 9 positions agree with TRBD2. The CDR3 runs to 13 residues. CDR1 and CDR2 (germline): MGHDK, SYGVNS. The V segment lost 1 base and the J segment 10 bases; nucleotides outside the gene matches: 3.

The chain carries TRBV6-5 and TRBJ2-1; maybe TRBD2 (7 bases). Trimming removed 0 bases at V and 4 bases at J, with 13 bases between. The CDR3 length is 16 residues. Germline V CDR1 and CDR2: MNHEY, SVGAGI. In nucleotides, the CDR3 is TGTGCCAGCAGTTACTCCAAGGGGGGGCTTTACAATGAGCAGTTCTTC. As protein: CASSYSKGGLYNEQFF.

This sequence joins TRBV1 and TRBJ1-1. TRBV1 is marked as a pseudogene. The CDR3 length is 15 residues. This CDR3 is CTSSQDGSRNTEAFF. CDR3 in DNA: TGCACCAGCAGCCAAGATGGGAGTAGGAACACTGAAGCTTTCTTT.

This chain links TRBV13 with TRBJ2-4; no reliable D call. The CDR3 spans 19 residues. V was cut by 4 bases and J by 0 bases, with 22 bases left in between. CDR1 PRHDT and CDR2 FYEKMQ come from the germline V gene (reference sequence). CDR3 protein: CASSSQSIIPILAKNIQYF. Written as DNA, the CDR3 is TGTGCCAGCAGCTCTCAATCGATAATTCCAATACTAGCCAAAAACATTCAGTACTTC.

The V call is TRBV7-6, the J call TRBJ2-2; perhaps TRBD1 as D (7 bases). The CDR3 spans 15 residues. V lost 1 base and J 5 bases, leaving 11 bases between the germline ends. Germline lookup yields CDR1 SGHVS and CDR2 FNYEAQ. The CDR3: CASSLGPGGTGELFF. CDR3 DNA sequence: TGTGCCAGCAGCTTAGGCCCAGGGGGGACCGGGGAGCTGTTTTTT. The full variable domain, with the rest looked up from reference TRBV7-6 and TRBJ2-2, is GAGVSQSPRYKVTKRGQDVALRCDPISGHVSLYWYRQALGQGPEFLTYFNYEAQQDKSGLPNDRFSAERPEGSISTLTIQRTEQRDSAMYRCASSLGPGGTGELFFGEGSRLTVL.

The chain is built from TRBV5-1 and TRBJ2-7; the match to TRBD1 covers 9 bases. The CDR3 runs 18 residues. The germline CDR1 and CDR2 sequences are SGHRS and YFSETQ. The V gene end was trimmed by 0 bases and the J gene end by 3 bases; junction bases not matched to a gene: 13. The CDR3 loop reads CASSLAWGQGTPHYEQYF. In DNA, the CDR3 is TGCGCCAGCAGCTTGGCGTGGGGACAGGGTACTCCCCACTACGAGCAGTACTTC.

Here the CDR3 reads CAIPGGGGELFF. In DNA, the CDR3 is TGTGCCATCCCGGGAGGAGGCGGGGAGCTGTTTTTT. This chain connects TRBV28 to TRBJ2-2, with TRBD2 identical over 7 bases. The CDR3 is 12 residues long. Germline-derived CDR1 and CDR2 are MDHEN and SYDVKM. V shed 10 bases and J 7 bases; nucleotides not matched to a gene: 6.

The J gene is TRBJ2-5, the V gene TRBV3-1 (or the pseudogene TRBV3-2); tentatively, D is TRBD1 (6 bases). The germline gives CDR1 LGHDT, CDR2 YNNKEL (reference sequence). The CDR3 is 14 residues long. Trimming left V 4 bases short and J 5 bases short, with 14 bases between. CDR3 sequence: CASSPTGSWETQYF. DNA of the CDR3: TGTGCCAGCAGCCCCACAGGGAGTTGGGAGACCCAGTACTTC.

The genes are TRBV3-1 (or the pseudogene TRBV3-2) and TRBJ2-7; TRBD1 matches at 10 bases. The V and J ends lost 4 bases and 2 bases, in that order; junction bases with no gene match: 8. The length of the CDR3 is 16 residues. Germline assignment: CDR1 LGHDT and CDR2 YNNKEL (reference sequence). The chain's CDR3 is CASSPPGTGVPYEQYF. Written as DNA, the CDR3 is TGTGCCAGCAGCCCACCCGGGACAGGGGTCCCCTACGAGCAGTACTTC.

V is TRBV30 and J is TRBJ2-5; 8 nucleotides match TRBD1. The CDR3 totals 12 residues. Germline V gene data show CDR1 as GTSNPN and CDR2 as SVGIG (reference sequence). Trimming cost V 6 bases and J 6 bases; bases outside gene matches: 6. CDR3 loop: CACDRGGQTQYF. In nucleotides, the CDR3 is TGTGCCTGCGACAGGGGCGGGCAGACCCAGTACTTC.

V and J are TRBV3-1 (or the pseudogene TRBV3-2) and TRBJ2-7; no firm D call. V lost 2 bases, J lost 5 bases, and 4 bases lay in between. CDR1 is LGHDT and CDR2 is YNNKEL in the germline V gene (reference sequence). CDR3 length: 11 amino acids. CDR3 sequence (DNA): TGTGCCAGCAGCCAAATCGACGAGCAGTACTTC. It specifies CASSQIDEQYF.

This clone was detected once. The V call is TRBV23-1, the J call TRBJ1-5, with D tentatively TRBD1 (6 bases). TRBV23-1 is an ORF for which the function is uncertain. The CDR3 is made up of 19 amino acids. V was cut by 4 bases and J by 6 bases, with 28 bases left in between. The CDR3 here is CASSRSNTGTSVTGQPQHF. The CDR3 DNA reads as TGCGCCAGCAGTCGTTCGAACACCGGGACATCCGTAACCGGTCAGCCCCAGCATTTT.

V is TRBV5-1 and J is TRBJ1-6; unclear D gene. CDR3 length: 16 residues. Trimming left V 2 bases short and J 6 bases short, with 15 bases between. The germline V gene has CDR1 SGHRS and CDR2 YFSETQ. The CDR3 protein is CASSFSSEETNSPLHF. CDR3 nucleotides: TGCGCCAGCAGCTTTTCATCGGAGGAGACTAATTCACCCCTCCACTTT.

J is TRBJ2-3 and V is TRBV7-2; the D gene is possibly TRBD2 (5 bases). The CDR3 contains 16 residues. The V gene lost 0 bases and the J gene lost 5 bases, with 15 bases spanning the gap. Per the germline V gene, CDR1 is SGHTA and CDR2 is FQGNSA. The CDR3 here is CASSLAGTLVGDTQYF. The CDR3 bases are TGTGCCAGCAGCTTAGCGGGCACACTAGTTGGAGATACGCAGTATTTT.

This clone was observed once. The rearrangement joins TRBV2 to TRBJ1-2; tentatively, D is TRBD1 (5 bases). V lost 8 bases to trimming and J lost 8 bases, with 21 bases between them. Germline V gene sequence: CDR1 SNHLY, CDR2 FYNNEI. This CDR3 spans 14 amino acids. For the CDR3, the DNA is TGTGCCAGCCGCTCTGGGGCAGGAGGAGGGGGCTACACCTTC. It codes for CASRSGAGGGGYTF. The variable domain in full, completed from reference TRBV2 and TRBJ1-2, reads EPEVTQTPSHQVTQMGQEVILRCVPISNHLYFYWYRQILGQKVEFLVSFYNNEISEKSEIFDDQFSVERPDGSNFTLKIRSTKLEDSAMYFCASRSGAGGGGYTFGSGTRLTVV.

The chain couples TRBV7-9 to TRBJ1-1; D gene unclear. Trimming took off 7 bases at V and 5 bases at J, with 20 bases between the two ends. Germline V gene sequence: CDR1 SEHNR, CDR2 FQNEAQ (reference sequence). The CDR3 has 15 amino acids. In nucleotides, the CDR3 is TGTGCCAGCACCCTGGGCAGAGCAAAATGGACTGAAGCTTTCTTT. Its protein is CASTLGRAKWTEAFF.

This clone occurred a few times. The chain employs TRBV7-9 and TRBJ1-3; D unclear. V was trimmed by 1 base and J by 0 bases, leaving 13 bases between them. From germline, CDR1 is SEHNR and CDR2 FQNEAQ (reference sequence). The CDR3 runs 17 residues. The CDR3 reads CASSLDGRILSGNTIYF. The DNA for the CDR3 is TGTGCCAGCAGCTTAGATGGCCGAATCCTCTCTGGAAACACCATATATTTT. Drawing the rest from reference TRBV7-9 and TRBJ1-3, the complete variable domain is DTGVSQNPRHKITKRGQNVTFRCDPISEHNRLYWYRQTLGQGPEFLTYFQNEAQLEKSRLLSDRFSAERPKGSFSTLEIQRTEQGDSAMYLCASSLDGRILSGNTIYFGEGSWLTVV.